The 19 T cell receptor beta chains in this list originate from one sample, sequenced in a study of T-cell memory formation after mild COVID-19. TCRdb recomputed calls from the 5' RACE reads with MiXCR, one row per CDR3 protein. This table has about 340,000 distinct CDR3 sequences, 10% to 15% appearing once. The sequenced material came from PBMCs or a T cell subset sorted from them (not recorded which). These receptors were collected from a man between 18 and 35 years old who had mild COVID-19 (a few samples of this study predate the infection). Cell type and time point are not known.

The chain joins TRBV5-1 to TRBJ2-2; 10 bases align to TRBD2. With V trimmed by 4 bases and J by 3 bases, 6 bases remained unmatched. This CDR3 comprises 16 residues. Germline V gene data show CDR1 as SGHRS and CDR2 as YFSETQ. The CDR3 sequence is CASSHRLAGDTGELFF. In DNA, the CDR3 is TGCGCCAGCAGCCATCGGCTAGCGGGGGACACCGGGGAGCTGTTTTTT.

The chain employs TRBV6-1 and TRBJ1-5; maybe TRBD1 (6 bases). The V end was cut by 3 bases, the J end by 7 bases, with 10 bases between. The CDR3 length is 13 residues. The germline CDR1 and CDR2 sequences are MNHNS and SASEGT. This chain's CDR3 is CASSEDRGQPQHF. The CDR3 coding sequence is TGTGCCAGCAGTGAGGACAGAGGCCAGCCCCAGCATTTT.

The genes are TRBV6-5 and TRBJ1-2; tentatively, D is TRBD1 (5 bases). This CDR3 region has 13 residues. The V end lost 8 bases, the J end lost 7 bases, and 17 bases lay between the germline ends. The germline CDR1 and CDR2 sequences are MNHEY and SVGAGI. The CDR3 here is CASAPQGLGGYTF. In nucleotides, the CDR3 is TGTGCCAGCGCTCCCCAGGGACTCGGTGGCTACACCTTC.

The table lists this clonotype with a few counts. The J gene is TRBJ2-4, the V gene TRBV9; either TRBD1 or TRBD2 may supply D (6 bases each). With 3 bases removed from V and 4 bases from J, the gap between germline ends came to 11 bases. The CDR3 extends over 14 amino acids. Germline CDR1 and CDR2: SGDLS and YYNGEE. The CDR3 sequence: CASSAGAVKNIQYF. In nucleotides, the CDR3 is TGTGCCAGCAGCGCGGGGGCCGTAAAAAACATTCAGTACTTC.

The V and J genes are TRBV6-1 and TRBJ2-2; D is unclear. The germline CDR1 and CDR2 sequences are MNHNS and SASEGT. The CDR3 has 15 amino acids. Trimming stripped 6 bases from V and 2 bases from J, with 13 bases between. CDR3 loop: CASRKSHSNTGELFF. The DNA of the CDR3 is TGTGCCAGCAGAAAATCCCACTCCAACACCGGGGAGCTGTTTTTT.

Many counts were recorded for this clonotype. V gene TRBV5-1 combines with J gene TRBJ2-5; no clear D gene. CDR3 length: 13 residues. Germline V gene data show CDR1 as SGHRS and CDR2 as YFSETQ. Trimming stripped 0 bases from V and 4 bases from J, with 7 bases between. CDR3 region: CASSLDTPETQYF. The CDR3 nucleotides are TGCGCCAGCAGCTTGGATACCCCAGAGACCCAGTACTTC.

The chain uses TRBV28 and TRBJ2-7, with a weak D call TRBD1 (5 bases). The germline V gene has CDR1 MDHEN and CDR2 SYDVKM. The CDR3 is 16 amino acids. V was cut by 5 bases and J by 4 bases, with 21 bases left in between. For the CDR3, the DNA is TGTGCCAGCAGTAGGGGAACGACTCGACTTGAGTACGAGCAGTACGTC. Its protein product is CASSRGTTRLEYEQYV.

The rearrangement links TRBV6-6 to TRBJ2-7, with 9 bases aligning to TRBD2. CDR3 size: 15 residues. Unmatched junction bases numbered 9, after V lost 4 bases and J lost 5 bases. Germline V gene sequence: CDR1 MNHNY, CDR2 SVGAGI (reference sequence). CDR3 loop: CASSFSPGLANEQYF. Written as DNA, the CDR3 is TGTGCCAGCAGTTTTTCTCCGGGACTAGCTAACGAGCAGTACTTC.

The chain uses TRBV6-5 and TRBJ1-2; 7 nucleotides align to TRBD1. J gave up 7 bases and V 6 bases, and 5 bases lay outside the gene matches. The germline V gene has CDR1 MNHEY and CDR2 SVGAGI. The CDR3 totals 12 residues. CDR3 nucleotide sequence: TGTGCCAGCAGCAGACAGGGTGGTGGCTACACCTTC. It encodes CASSRQGGGYTF.

This clonotype was found a few times. V is TRBV19 and J is TRBJ1-1, with D hard to call. Looked up from germline, CDR1 is LNHDA and CDR2 is SQIVND (reference sequence). Between the trimmed V and J ends, which lost 3 bases and 4 bases, there was a span of 18 bases. This CDR3 contains 16 residues. The CDR3 bases are TGTGCCAGTAGTATTGGGTTGAGCGCCCCGGCCACTGAAGCTTTCTTT. It yields the protein CASSIGLSAPATEAFF.

This clonotype was detected a few times. This chain uses TRBV11-2 with TRBJ1-2, with a possible D match to TRBD1 (5 bases). From germline, CDR1 is SGHAT and CDR2 FQNNGV. V was clipped by 0 bases and J by 5 bases, with 10 bases between them. The CDR3 is made up of 14 amino acids. The CDR3, as DNA: TGTGCCAGCAGCTTAGATCCGGCAGGGTATGGCTACACCTTC. Translation gives CASSLDPAGYGYTF.

This clonotype came up many times. The rearrangement uses TRBV12-3 or TRBV12-4 and TRBJ1-1; D not resolved. V was cut by 5 bases and J by 7 bases, with 17 bases left in between. This CDR3 region has 14 residues. CDR3: CASSPGWQAGEAFF. CDR3 coding DNA: TGTGCCAGCAGTCCGGGTTGGCAGGCTGGTGAAGCTTTCTTT.

This clonotype showed up many times. The chain employs TRBV7-2 and TRBJ2-3; D unresolved. V lost 5 bases to trimming and J lost 6 bases, with 12 bases between them. The CDR3 length is 13 residues. From germline, CDR1 is SGHTA and CDR2 FQGNSA. The CDR3 DNA reads as TGTGCCAGCAGCCCCATGACCACGGATACGCAGTATTTT. It specifies CASSPMTTDTQYF.

V and J are TRBV7-6 and TRBJ1-1; TRBD1 is a possible D gene (5 bases). Trimming removed 4 bases from V and 1 base from J, with 10 bases in between. The V gene's germline CDR1 is SGHVS and CDR2 FNYEAQ. CDR3 length: 14 amino acids. CDR3 sequence reads: CASSSGTSNTEAFF. CDR3 nucleotides: TGTGCCAGCAGCTCCGGGACTTCGAACACTGAAGCTTTCTTT.

This chain connects TRBV4-1 to TRBJ2-3; 9 bases match TRBD1. Germline V gene sequence: CDR1 MGHRA, CDR2 YSYEKL. The CDR3 covers 16 residues. The V and J ends lost 5 bases and 5 bases, in that order; junction bases with no gene match: 11. The CDR3 region is CASSTRQGEAGDTQYF. The CDR3 coding sequence is TGCGCCAGCAGCACGCGACAGGGGGAAGCGGGAGATACGCAGTATTTT.

This chain connects TRBV7-9 to TRBJ1-2; TRBD1 aligns across 8 bases. Per the germline V gene, CDR1 is SEHNR and CDR2 is FQNEAQ (reference sequence). This CDR3 contains 16 residues. Trimming cost V 8 bases and J 0 bases; bases outside gene matches: 11. This CDR3 is CASGDRGREANYGYTF. Written as DNA, the CDR3 is TGTGCCAGCGGCGACAGGGGAAGGGAGGCTAACTATGGCTACACCTTC. The complete variable domain, with remaining parts taken from reference TRBV7-9 and TRBJ1-2, reads DTGVSQNPRHKITKRGQNVTFRCDPISEHNRLYWYRQTLGQGPEFLTYFQNEAQLEKSRLLSDRFSAERPKGSFSTLEIQRTEQGDSAMYLCASGDRGREANYGYTFGSGTRLTVV.

A few counts support this clonotype. This chain connects TRBV20-1 to TRBJ2-5; no definite D call. This CDR3 contains 16 residues. CDR1 DFQATT and CDR2 SNEGSKA come from the germline V gene (reference sequence). Between the trimmed V and J ends, which lost 0 bases and 5 bases, there was a span of 19 bases. CDR3 sequence reads: CSARDPTRQSEETQYF. The CDR3 bases are TGCAGTGCTAGAGACCCGACCCGCCAGTCTGAGGAGACCCAGTACTTC.

The CDR3 spells CASSDKVQGLYEQYF. The CDR3 nucleotides are TGTGCCAGCAGTGATAAGGTACAGGGACTTTACGAGCAGTACTTC. V gene TRBV2 combines with J gene TRBJ2-7; either TRBD1 or TRBD2 may fit D (6 bases each). Germline CDR1 SNHLY, CDR2 FYNNEI. V shed 3 bases and J shed 4 bases, with 16 bases lying between them. The CDR3 has 15 amino acids.

The chain employs TRBV5-5 and TRBJ1-2; D gene ambiguous. Germline V CDR1 and CDR2: SGHKS, YYEKEE (reference sequence). V shed 4 bases and J shed 3 bases, with 16 bases lying between them. The CDR3 sequence is 15 residues long. CDR3 nucleotide sequence: TGTGCCAGCAGCCTCCTCGGAGACTTAGACTATGGCTACACCTTC. Translated: CASSLLGDLDYGYTF.